These 19 T cell receptor beta chains came from one sample sequenced in a study of control samples from healthy donors and cancer patients. Measured with immunoSEQ multiplex PCR; TCRdb has only the in-frame clones, and not every one. This table holds more than 50,000 clones, 90% found once. Material: PBMCs. Receptor source: a woman in her forties or fifties with colorectal cancer.

The chain links TRBV19 to TRBJ1-6; D might be TRBD1 (6 bases). CDR3 length equals 15 residues. CDR1 and CDR2 (germline): LNHDA, SQIVND (reference sequence). Deletions cut 5 bases from V and 2 bases from J, with 10 bases between. CDR3 amino acids: CASSSTGAYNSPLHF. The DNA of the CDR3 is TGTGCCAGTAGTTCGACAGGCGCCTATAATTCACCCCTCCACTTT.

The chain recombines TRBV30 with TRBJ1-2; D perhaps matches TRBD1 (6 bases). Per germline, CDR1 GTSNPN and CDR2 SVGIG (reference sequence). Trimming left V 1 base short and J 8 bases short, with 20 bases between. CDR3 length equals 15 residues. The CDR3 sequence: CAWSALRAGAGGYTF. The DNA for the CDR3 is TGTGCCTGGAGTGCCCTTAGGGCAGGGGCCGGCGGCTACACCTTC. The entire variable domain, with the rest obtained from reference TRBV30 and TRBJ1-2, is as follows: SQTIHQWPATLVQPVGSPLSLECTVEGTSNPNLYWYRQAAGRGLQLLFYSVGIGQISSEVPQNLSASRPQDRQFILSSKKLLLSDSGFYLCAWSALRAGAGGYTFGSGTRLTVV.

V is TRBV3-1 (or the pseudogene TRBV3-2) and J is TRBJ2-5, with 8 bases fitting TRBD2. Germline loops: CDR1 LGHDT, CDR2 YNNKEL (reference sequence). V shed 4 bases, J shed 1 base, and the junction held 2 bases outside the gene matches. CDR3 size: 14 residues. In DNA, the CDR3 is TGTGCCAGCAGCCGTGCGGGGGGCCAAGAGACCCAGTACTTC. Protein: CASSRAGGQETQYF.

J is TRBJ2-2 and V is TRBV18; the match to TRBD2 covers 7 bases. Germline CDR1 and CDR2: KGHSH and LQKENI. J lost 3 bases, V lost 3 bases, and 7 bases had no gene match. CDR3 length: 16 amino acids. Here the CDR3 DNA reads TGTGCCAGCTCACCCCCCCAGGGAGGGGACACCGGGGAGCTGTTTTTT. Its protein product is CASSPPQGGDTGELFF.

This chain uses TRBV5-5 with TRBJ2-6, with D perhaps matching TRBD1 (5 bases). The CDR3 has 18 residues. V shed 2 bases and J shed 1 base, with 16 bases lying between them. Germline V gene data show CDR1 as SGHKS and CDR2 as YYEKEE (reference sequence). CDR3 DNA: TGTGCCAGCAGCTTCGAAATCAGGGATTGGTCTGGGGCCAACGTCCTGACTTTC. This sequence encodes CASSFEIRDWSGANVLTF.

The V call is TRBV19, the J call TRBJ2-5; tentatively, D is TRBD1 (5 bases). CDR1 and CDR2 (germline): LNHDA, SQIVND (reference sequence). Trimming stripped 1 base from V and 5 bases from J, with 11 bases between. The CDR3 extends over 14 amino acids. CDR3 bases: TGTGCCAGTAGTATAGTAGGGGTGGGGGAGACCCAGTACTTC. Its protein product is CASSIVGVGETQYF.

The rearrangement uses TRBV30 and TRBJ1-2; no firm D call. This CDR3 region has 14 residues. Germline-derived CDR1 and CDR2 are GTSNPN and SVGIG (reference sequence). The V end was cut by 0 bases, the J end by 7 bases, with 15 bases between. The CDR3, as DNA: TGTGCCTGGAGTGTAAGCCCTCATGGACGTGGCTACACCTTC. Residues: CAWSVSPHGRGYTF.

The rearrangement joins TRBV7-3 to TRBJ1-1, with a tentative D call TRBD1 (6 bases). The germline V and J ends were trimmed by 5 bases and 1 base, with 35 bases remaining between them. Germline V gene data show CDR1 as SGHTA and CDR2 as FQGTGA. The CDR3 has 22 amino acids. The CDR3 bases are TGTGCCAGCAGCCCCCTTTCCCTTATTACAGGGACCGTAAGTAAAGGGAACACTGAAGCTTTCTTT. This codes for CASSPLSLITGTVSKGNTEAFF. The full variable domain, rest sourced from reference TRBV7-3 and TRBJ1-1, is GAGVSQTPSNKVTEKGKYVELRCDPISGHTALYWYRQSLGQGPEFLIYFQGTGAADDSGLPNDRFFAVRPEGSVSTLKIQRTERGDSAVYLCASSPLSLITGTVSKGNTEAFFGQGTRLTVV.

The chain links TRBV6-1 to TRBJ1-1, with D hard to call. Germline lookup yields CDR1 MNHNS and CDR2 SASEGT. The CDR3 loop spans 15 amino acids. The V gene lost 2 bases and the J gene lost 1 base, with 11 bases spanning the gap. The CDR3 sequence is CASSEFGSKNTEAFF. The CDR3 bases are TGTGCCAGCAGTGAATTCGGCTCGAAGAACACTGAAGCTTTCTTT.

CDR3 DNA sequence: TGTGCCAGCAGTACAGGGTTTGACACTGAAGCTTTCTTT. Encoded protein: CASSTGFDTEAFF. The chain has TRBV2 and TRBJ1-1; a possible D gene is TRBD1 (6 bases). Germline V gene lookup returns CDR1 SNHLY and CDR2 FYNNEI. The V end lost 5 bases, the J end lost 3 bases, and 10 bases lay between the germline ends. The length of the CDR3 is 13 residues.

The chain couples TRBV2 to TRBJ2-7; 13 bases match TRBD2. Trimming removed 5 bases from V and 7 bases from J; junction bases left unmatched: 5. Germline CDR1 is SNHLY and CDR2 is FYNNEI. The CDR3 sequence is 14 residues long. CDR3 residues: CASSPGLAGLEQYF. As DNA, the CDR3 is TGTGCCAGCAGTCCGGGACTAGCGGGACTAGAGCAGTACTTC.

The J gene is TRBJ1-1, the V gene TRBV27; D perhaps matches TRBD1 (5 bases). Deletions cut 3 bases from V and 5 bases from J, with 16 bases between. Germline V lookup: CDR1 MNHEY, CDR2 SMNVEV (reference sequence). There are 15 residues in the CDR3. CDR3 region: CASSFAWGGATEAFF. The DNA of the CDR3 is TGTGCCAGCAGTTTTGCGTGGGGGGGAGCTACTGAAGCTTTCTTT.

The chain couples TRBV7-6 to TRBJ2-1, with D possibly being TRBD1 or TRBD2 (6 bases each). Germline assignment: CDR1 SGHVS and CDR2 FNYEAQ. The CDR3 runs 13 residues. V was clipped by 5 bases and J by 6 bases, with 11 bases between them. Here the CDR3 reads CASSKRGPNEQFF. The CDR3 nucleotides read TGTGCCAGCAGCAAACGGGGGCCCAATGAGCAGTTCTTC.

The J gene is TRBJ1-2, the V gene TRBV5-6; 7 nucleotides match TRBD1. CDR3 length: 13 amino acids. Unmatched junction bases numbered 3, after V lost 3 bases and J lost 4 bases. Germline V gene sequence: CDR1 SGHDT, CDR2 YYEEEE. The CDR3 protein is CASSSAGGYGYTF. The CDR3 region has the DNA TGTGCCAGCAGCTCCGCAGGGGGCTATGGCTACACCTTC.

The rearrangement links TRBV11-2 to TRBJ2-1; D might be TRBD2 (5 bases). The CDR3 is made up of 13 amino acids. V was cut by 3 bases and J by 6 bases, with 9 bases left in between. The germline CDR1 and CDR2 sequences are SGHAT and FQNNGV. The CDR3 nucleotides read TGTGCCAGCAGCTTCCGGACTGGCAATGAGCAGTTCTTC. This encodes CASSFRTGNEQFF.

The gene calls are TRBV2 and TRBJ1-3; 9 bases agree with TRBD1. V lost 6 bases to trimming and J lost 2 bases; unmatched junction nucleotides: 5. The CDR3 consists of 15 residues. Germline V gene sequence: CDR1 SNHLY, CDR2 FYNNEI. CDR3 nucleotide sequence: TGTGCCAGCAGGGCCGGGACAGGGCCTGGAAACACCATATATTTT. This gives the protein CASRAGTGPGNTIYF. The full variable domain, completed using reference TRBV2 and TRBJ1-3, is EPEVTQTPSHQVTQMGQEVILRCVPISNHLYFYWYRQILGQKVEFLVSFYNNEISEKSEIFDDQFSVERPDGSNFTLKIRSTKLEDSAMYFCASRAGTGPGNTIYFGEGSWLTVV.

The V and J genes are TRBV29-1 and TRBJ1-4; D might be TRBD1 (5 bases). Germline V CDR1 and CDR2: SQVTM, ANQGSEA. The CDR3 spans 13 residues. Trimming removed 4 bases from V and 7 bases from J, with 13 bases in between. Here the CDR3 reads CSVAVGGPEKLFF. The DNA of the CDR3 is TGCAGCGTTGCGGTTGGGGGTCCTGAAAAACTGTTTTTT.

The rearrangement uses TRBV5-8 and TRBJ1-4, with D uncertain. This CDR3 spans 15 amino acids. V lost 4 bases to trimming and J lost 0 bases, with 10 bases between them. Germline CDR1 SGHTS, CDR2 YDEGEE. As DNA, the CDR3 is TGTGCCAGCAGCCAACGCTGGGCAACTAATGAAAAACTGTTTTTT. It codes for CASSQRWATNEKLFF. Complete variable domain (other parts from reference TRBV5-8 and TRBJ1-4): EAGVTQSPTHLIKTRGQQATLRCSPISGHTSVYWYQQALGLGLQFLLWYDEGEERNRGNFPPRFSGRQFPNYSSELNVNALELEDSALYLCASSQRWATNEKLFFGSGTQLSVL.

The chain recombines TRBV30 with TRBJ1-2; D unresolved. The CDR3 contains 14 residues. Germline V gene lookup returns CDR1 GTSNPN and CDR2 SVGIG (reference sequence). Trimming shortened V by 2 bases and J by 6 bases, and 16 bases separated the two germline ends. CDR3 loop: CAWSSWASGNGYTF. CDR3 in DNA: TGTGCCTGGAGTTCTTGGGCCTCGGGCAATGGCTACACCTTC.